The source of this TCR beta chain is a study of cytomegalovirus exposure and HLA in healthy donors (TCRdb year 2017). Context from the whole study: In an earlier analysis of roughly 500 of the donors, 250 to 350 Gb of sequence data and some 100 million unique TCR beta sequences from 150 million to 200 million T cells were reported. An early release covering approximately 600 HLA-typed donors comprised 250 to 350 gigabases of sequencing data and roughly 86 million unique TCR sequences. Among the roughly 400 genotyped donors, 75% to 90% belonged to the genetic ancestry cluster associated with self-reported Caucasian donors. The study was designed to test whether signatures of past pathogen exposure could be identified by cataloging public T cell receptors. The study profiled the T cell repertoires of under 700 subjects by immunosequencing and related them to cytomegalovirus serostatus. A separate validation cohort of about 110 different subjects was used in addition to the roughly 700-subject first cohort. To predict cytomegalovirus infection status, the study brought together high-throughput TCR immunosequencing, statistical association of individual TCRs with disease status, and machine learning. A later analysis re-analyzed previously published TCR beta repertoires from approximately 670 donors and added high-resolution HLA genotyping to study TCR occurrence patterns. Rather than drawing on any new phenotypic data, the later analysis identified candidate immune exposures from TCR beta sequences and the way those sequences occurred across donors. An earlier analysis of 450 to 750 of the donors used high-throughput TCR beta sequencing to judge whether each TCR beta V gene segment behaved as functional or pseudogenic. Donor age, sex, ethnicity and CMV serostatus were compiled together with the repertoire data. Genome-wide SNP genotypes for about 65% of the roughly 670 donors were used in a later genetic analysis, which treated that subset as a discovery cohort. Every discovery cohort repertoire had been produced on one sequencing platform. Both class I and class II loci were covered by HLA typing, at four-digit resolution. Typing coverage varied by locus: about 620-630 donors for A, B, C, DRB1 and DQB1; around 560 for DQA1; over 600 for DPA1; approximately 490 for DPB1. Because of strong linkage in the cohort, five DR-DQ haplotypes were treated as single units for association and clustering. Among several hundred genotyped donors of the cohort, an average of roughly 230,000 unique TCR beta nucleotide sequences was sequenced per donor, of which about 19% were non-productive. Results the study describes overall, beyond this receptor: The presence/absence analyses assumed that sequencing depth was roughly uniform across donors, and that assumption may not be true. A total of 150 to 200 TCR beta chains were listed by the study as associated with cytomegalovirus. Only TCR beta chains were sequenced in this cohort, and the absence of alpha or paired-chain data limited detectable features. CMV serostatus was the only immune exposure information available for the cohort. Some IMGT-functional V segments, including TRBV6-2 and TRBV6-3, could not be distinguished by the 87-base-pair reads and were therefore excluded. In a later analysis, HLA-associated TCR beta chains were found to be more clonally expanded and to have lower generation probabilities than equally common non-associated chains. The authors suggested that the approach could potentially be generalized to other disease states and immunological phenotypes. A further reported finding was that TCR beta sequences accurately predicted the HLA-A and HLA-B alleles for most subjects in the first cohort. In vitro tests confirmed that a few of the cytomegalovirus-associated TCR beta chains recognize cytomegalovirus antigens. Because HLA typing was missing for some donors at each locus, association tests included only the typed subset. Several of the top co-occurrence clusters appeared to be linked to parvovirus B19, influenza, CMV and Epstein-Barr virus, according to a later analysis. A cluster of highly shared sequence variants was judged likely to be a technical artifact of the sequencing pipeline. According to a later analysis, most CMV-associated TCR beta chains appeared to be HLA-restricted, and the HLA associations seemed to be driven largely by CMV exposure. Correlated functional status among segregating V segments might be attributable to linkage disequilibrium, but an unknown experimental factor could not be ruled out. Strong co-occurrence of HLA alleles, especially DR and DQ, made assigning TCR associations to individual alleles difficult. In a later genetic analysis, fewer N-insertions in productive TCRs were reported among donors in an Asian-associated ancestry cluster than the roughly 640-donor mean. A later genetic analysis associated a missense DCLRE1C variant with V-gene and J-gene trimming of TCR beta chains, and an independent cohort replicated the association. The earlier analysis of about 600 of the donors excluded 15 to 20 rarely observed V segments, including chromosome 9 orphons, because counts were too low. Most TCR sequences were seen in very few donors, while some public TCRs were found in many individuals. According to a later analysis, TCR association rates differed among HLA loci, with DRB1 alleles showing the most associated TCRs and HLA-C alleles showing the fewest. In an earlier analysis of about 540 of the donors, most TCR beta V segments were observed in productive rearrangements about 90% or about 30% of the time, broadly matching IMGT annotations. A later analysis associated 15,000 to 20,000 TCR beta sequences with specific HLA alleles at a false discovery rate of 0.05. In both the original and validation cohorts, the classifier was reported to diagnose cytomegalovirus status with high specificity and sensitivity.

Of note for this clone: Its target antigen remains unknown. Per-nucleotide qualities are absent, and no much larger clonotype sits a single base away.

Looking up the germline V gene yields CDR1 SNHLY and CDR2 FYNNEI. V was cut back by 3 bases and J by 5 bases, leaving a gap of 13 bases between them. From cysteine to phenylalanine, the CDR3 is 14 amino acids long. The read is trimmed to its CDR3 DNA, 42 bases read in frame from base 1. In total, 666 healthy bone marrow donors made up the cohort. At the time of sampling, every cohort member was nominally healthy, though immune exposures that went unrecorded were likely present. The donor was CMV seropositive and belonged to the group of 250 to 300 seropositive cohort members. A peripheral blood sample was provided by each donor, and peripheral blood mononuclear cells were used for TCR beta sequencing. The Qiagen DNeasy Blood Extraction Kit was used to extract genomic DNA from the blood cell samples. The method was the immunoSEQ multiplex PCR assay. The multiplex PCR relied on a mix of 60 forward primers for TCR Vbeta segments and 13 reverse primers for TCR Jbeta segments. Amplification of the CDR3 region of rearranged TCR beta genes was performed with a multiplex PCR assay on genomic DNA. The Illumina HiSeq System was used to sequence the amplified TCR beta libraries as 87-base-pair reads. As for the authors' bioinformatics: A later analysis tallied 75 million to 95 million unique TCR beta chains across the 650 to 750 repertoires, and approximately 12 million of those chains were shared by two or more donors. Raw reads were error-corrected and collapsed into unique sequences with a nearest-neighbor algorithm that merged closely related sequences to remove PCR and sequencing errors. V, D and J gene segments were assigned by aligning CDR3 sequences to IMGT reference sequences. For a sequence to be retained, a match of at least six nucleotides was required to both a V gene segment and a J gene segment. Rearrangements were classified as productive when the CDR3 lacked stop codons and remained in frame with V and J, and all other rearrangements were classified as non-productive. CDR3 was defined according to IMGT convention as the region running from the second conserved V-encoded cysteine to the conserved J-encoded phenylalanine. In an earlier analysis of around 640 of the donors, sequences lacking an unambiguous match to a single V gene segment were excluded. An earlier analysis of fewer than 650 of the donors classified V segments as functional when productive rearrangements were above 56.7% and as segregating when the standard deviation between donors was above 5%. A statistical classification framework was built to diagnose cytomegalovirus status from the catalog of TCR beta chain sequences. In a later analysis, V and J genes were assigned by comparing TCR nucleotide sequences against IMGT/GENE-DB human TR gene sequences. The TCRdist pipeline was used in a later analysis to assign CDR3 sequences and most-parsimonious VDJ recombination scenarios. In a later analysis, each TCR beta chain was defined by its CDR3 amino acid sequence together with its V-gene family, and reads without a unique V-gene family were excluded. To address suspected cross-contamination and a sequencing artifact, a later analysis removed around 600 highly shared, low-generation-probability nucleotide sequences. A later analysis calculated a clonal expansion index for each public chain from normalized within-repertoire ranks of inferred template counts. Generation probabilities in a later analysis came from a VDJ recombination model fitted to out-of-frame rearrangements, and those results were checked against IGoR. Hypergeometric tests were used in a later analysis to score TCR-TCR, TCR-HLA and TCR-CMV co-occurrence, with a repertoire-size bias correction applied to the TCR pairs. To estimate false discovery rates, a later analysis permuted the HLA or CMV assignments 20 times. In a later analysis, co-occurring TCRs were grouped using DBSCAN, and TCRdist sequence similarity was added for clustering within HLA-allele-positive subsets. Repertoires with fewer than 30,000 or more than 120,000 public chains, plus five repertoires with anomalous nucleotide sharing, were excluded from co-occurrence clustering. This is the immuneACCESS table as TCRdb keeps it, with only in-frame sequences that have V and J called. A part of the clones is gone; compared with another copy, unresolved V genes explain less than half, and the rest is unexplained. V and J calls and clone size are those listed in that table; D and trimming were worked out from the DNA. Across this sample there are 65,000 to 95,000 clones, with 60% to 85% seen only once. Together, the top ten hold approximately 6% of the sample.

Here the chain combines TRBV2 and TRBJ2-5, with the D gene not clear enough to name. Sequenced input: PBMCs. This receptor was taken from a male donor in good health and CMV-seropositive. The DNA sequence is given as TGTGCCAGCAGTGATCATGCGACTTTTGAGACCCAGTACTTC. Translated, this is CASSDHATFETQYF.